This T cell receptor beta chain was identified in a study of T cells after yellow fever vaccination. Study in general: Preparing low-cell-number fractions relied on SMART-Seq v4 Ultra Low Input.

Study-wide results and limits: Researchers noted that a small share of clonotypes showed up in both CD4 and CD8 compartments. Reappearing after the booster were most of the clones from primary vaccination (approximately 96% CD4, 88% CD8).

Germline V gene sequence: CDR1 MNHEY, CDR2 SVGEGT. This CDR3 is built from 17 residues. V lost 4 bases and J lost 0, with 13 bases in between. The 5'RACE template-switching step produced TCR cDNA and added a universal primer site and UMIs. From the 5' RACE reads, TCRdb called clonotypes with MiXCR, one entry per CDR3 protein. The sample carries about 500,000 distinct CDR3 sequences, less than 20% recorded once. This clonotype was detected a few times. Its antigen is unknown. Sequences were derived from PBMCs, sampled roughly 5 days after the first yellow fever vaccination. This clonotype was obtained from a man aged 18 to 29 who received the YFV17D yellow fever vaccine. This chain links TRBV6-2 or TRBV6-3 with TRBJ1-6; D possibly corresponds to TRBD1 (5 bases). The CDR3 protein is CASSWGSESSYNSPLHF. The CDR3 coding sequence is TGTGCCAGCAGTTGGGGGTCGGAGAGCTCCTATAATTCACCCCTCCACTTT.